Listed here are 22 T cell receptor beta chains from one sample, sequenced in a study of T cells after posttransplantation cyclophosphamide. Treatment was busulfan-fludarabine conditioning, a marrow graft, and cyclophosphamide on days +3 and +4. Sequencing was performed with immunoSEQ multiplex PCR; in TCRdb, only in-frame clones are kept and a portion is missing. The sample records 15,000 to 20,000 clones, around 91% being singletons. The sample consisted of CD4+ T cells sorted from blood, taken after allogeneic stem cell transplant with posttransplant cyclophosphamide. The receptors were gathered from a male patient between 55 and 70 years old who received an allogeneic stem cell transplant from a related donor and was CMV-positive. Some of the T cells might come from the graft donor.

The V and J genes are TRBV18 and TRBJ2-7; tentatively, D is TRBD1 (6 bases). This CDR3 comprises 14 residues. CDR1 and CDR2 from the germline V gene are KGHSH and LQKENI. Trimming took 2 bases from V and 3 from J, leaving 11 bases between them. The CDR3: CASSPDRFDYEQYF. The CDR3 DNA follows: TGTGCCAGCTCACCAGACAGGTTTGACTACGAGCAGTACTTC.

This chain links TRBV7-7 with TRBJ2-5, with 8 bases matching TRBD1. Germline CDR1 SSHAT, CDR2 FNYEAQ (reference sequence). Losses at the gene ends were 1 base for V and 3 bases for J; bases not matched to a gene: 4. The CDR3 length is 15 residues. In nucleotides, the CDR3 is TGTGCCAGCAGCTTAGGGTGGGGACAGGAAGAGACCCAGTACTTC. Its protein product is CASSLGWGQEETQYF.

V usage is TRBV5-1 and J usage is TRBJ1-4; D unresolved. This CDR3 has 15 residues. V was trimmed by 0 bases and J by 1 base, leaving 7 bases between them. Germline CDR1 reads SGHRS; CDR2 reads YFSETQ. The CDR3 sequence is CASSLAGGTNEKLFF. The CDR3 coding sequence is TGCGCCAGCAGCTTGGCTGGAGGAACTAATGAAAAACTGTTTTTT.

This sequence joins TRBV30 and TRBJ2-1; 10 bases are shared with TRBD2. The V and J ends lost 3 bases and 3 bases, in that order; junction bases with no gene match: 8. This CDR3 is built from 16 residues. Germline V gene data show CDR1 as GTSNPN and CDR2 as SVGIG (reference sequence). The CDR3 spells CAWRGVAGGGYNEQFF. DNA of the CDR3: TGTGCCTGGAGGGGAGTAGCGGGGGGTGGCTACAATGAGCAGTTCTTC. The variable domain in full, with the rest retrieved from reference TRBV30 and TRBJ2-1, is SQTIHQWPATLVQPVGSPLSLECTVEGTSNPNLYWYRQAAGRGLQLLFYSVGIGQISSEVPQNLSASRPQDRQFILSSKKLLLSDSGFYLCAWRGVAGGGYNEQFFGPGTRLTVL.

The chain joins TRBV4-1 to TRBJ2-5, with 9 bases fitting TRBD2. The CDR3 runs 15 residues. The V segment lost 0 bases and the J segment 7 bases; nucleotides outside the gene matches: 6. CDR1 MGHRA and CDR2 YSYEKL come from the germline V gene. The CDR3 DNA follows: TGCGCCAGCAGCCAAGACCCCAGCGGGGGGACGACCCAGTACTTC. It codes for CASSQDPSGGTTQYF.

The V gene is TRBV5-4, the J gene TRBJ1-6; 7 bases align to TRBD1. The V gene end was trimmed by 4 bases and the J gene end by 7 bases; junction bases not matched to a gene: 5. This CDR3 comprises 14 residues. The germline V gene has CDR1 SGHNT and CDR2 YYREEE (reference sequence). In nucleotides, the CDR3 is TGTGCCAGCAGCCTACAGGGGATCAATTCACCCCTCCACTTT. Protein product: CASSLQGINSPLHF. The variable domain in full, with the rest retrieved from reference TRBV5-4 and TRBJ1-6, is ETGVTQSPTHLIKTRGQQVTLRCSSQSGHNTVSWYQQALGQGPQFIFQYYREEENGRGNFPPRFSGLQFPNYSSELNVNALELDDSALYLCASSLQGINSPLHFGNGTRLTVT.

The rearrangement links TRBV5-1 to TRBJ1-3; D not resolved. The ends were cut back, 0 bases at V and 9 bases at J, with 13 bases in the middle. This CDR3 region has 14 residues. CDR1 SGHRS and CDR2 YFSETQ come from the germline V gene. The chain's CDR3 is CASSLASSAGTIYF. CDR3 nucleotide sequence: TGCGCCAGCAGCTTGGCCTCGTCCGCCGGCACCATATATTTT.

The chain is built from TRBV5-8 and TRBJ2-1; 13 nucleotides match TRBD2. This CDR3 comprises 17 residues. Germline V gene sequence: CDR1 SGHTS, CDR2 YDEGEE. Trimming at V came to 3 bases and at J to 6 bases, leaving 9 bases not matched to a gene. This CDR3 reads CASSSRLAGGFLNEQFF. The CDR3 DNA is TGTGCCAGCAGCTCCAGACTAGCGGGGGGCTTTCTCAATGAGCAGTTCTTC.

The chain joins TRBV28 to TRBJ1-1; weak D call: TRBD1 (5 bases). The V and J ends lost 4 bases and 1 base respectively, with 10 bases between them. The germline gives CDR1 MDHEN, CDR2 SYDVKM. This CDR3 is built from 14 residues. CDR3 nucleotides: TGTGCCAGCAGTTCCTCCGGGGGGAACACTGAAGCTTTCTTT. Translating gives CASSSSGGNTEAFF.

J is TRBJ1-2 and V is TRBV4-1; 7 bases line up with TRBD1. The trim removed 1 base at V and 7 bases at J, leaving 12 bases unmatched. The CDR3 is 16 amino acids. CDR1 is MGHRA and CDR2 is YSYEKL in the germline V gene. The CDR3 loop reads CASSQGSRQGLSGYTF. CDR3 bases: TGCGCCAGCAGCCAAGGTTCCCGACAGGGACTCTCTGGCTACACCTTC.

V is TRBV9 and J is TRBJ2-5; no clear D gene. The V end lost 0 bases, the J end lost 2 bases, and 5 bases lay between the germline ends. Germline lookup yields CDR1 SGDLS and CDR2 YYNGEE. This CDR3 is 13 amino acids long. CDR3 DNA sequence: TGTGCCAGCAGCGTAGACCTACAAGAGACCCAGTACTTC. Encoded protein: CASSVDLQETQYF.

The rearrangement joins TRBV5-1 to TRBJ1-3; the match to TRBD1 covers 10 bases. The CDR3 has 13 amino acids. From germline, CDR1 is SGHRS and CDR2 YFSETQ. Trimming took 5 bases from V and 11 from J; bases not matched to a gene: 7. CDR3 nucleotide sequence: TGCGCCAGCAGAGGGACAGGGGAATACTCCATATATTTT. Its translation: CASRGTGEYSIYF.

V usage is TRBV9 and J usage is TRBJ2-1, with D possibly TRBD2 on 6 matching bases. There are 15 residues in the CDR3. CDR1 is SGDLS and CDR2 is YYNGEE in the germline V gene. V gave up 2 bases and J gave up 4 bases, with 13 bases separating them. CDR3 DNA: TGTGCCAGCAGCGTCCGGGGGAACAATTACAATGAGCAGTTCTTC. Translation gives CASSVRGNNYNEQFF.

The chain carries TRBV5-4 and TRBJ1-3; no firm D call. Trimming shortened V by 0 bases and J by 0 bases, and 10 bases separated the two germline ends. Germline V gene lookup returns CDR1 SGHNT and CDR2 YYREEE (reference sequence). The CDR3 sequence is 16 residues long. CDR3 DNA: TGTGCCAGCAGCTTGGGGTTACACAACTCTGGAAACACCATATATTTT. Amino acids: CASSLGLHNSGNTIYF.

V gene TRBV11-1 combines with J gene TRBJ2-5, with 8 bases matching TRBD1. V lost 5 bases to trimming and J lost 5 bases; unmatched junction nucleotides: 4. Germline CDR1 SGHAT, CDR2 FQDESV (reference sequence). This CDR3 region has 13 residues. CDR3 in amino acids: CASSPTGEETQYF. The CDR3 DNA is TGTGCCAGCAGCCCGACAGGGGAGGAGACCCAGTACTTC.

This chain connects TRBV6-5 to TRBJ1-1; 9 nucleotides line up with TRBD1. In germline, CDR1 is MNHEY, CDR2 SVGAGI. The CDR3 totals 13 residues. J was trimmed by 7 bases and V by 7 bases; bases with no gene match: 7. CDR3 sequence reads: CASTGTGLLEAFF. CDR3 coding DNA: TGTGCCAGCACCGGGACAGGGCTACTTGAAGCTTTCTTT.

CDR3 region: CASSTQGSNYGYTF. The CDR3 bases are TGTGCCAGCAGCACCCAGGGATCTAACTATGGCTACACCTTC. The chain combines TRBV28 with TRBJ1-2, with D possibly being TRBD1 (5 bases). The CDR3 covers 14 residues. Trimming removed 6 bases at V and 0 bases at J, with 11 bases between. CDR1 is MDHEN and CDR2 is SYDVKM in the germline V gene.

This sequence joins TRBV19 and TRBJ2-3; possibly TRBD2 for D (6 bases). Germline CDR1 LNHDA, CDR2 SQIVND (reference sequence). The CDR3 has 15 residues. The ends were cut back, 6 bases at V and 2 bases at J, with 15 bases in the middle. The CDR3, as DNA: TGTGCCAGTAGGGGACTGGGGGGTTCCACAGATACGCAGTATTTT. Amino acids: CASRGLGGSTDTQYF.

The J gene is TRBJ1-2, the V gene TRBV29-1; the match to TRBD1 covers 10 bases. J was trimmed by 7 bases and V by 4 bases; bases with no gene match: 6. Germline CDR1 reads SQVTM; CDR2 reads ANQGSEA. CDR3 size: 13 residues. Here the CDR3 reads CSVGDRGLSGYTF. The DNA for the CDR3 is TGCAGCGTTGGAGACAGGGGGCTTTCTGGCTACACCTTC.

This clone was seen a handful of times. The chain uses TRBV19 and TRBJ2-1, with TRBD2 matching 10 bases. In germline, CDR1 is LNHDA, CDR2 SQIVND (reference sequence). CDR3 length: 16 amino acids. Unmatched junction bases numbered 6, after V lost 3 bases and J lost 4 bases. The CDR3 reads CASSIGPSGGYNEQFF. CDR3 sequence (DNA): TGTGCCAGTAGTATTGGGCCTAGCGGGGGTTACAATGAGCAGTTCTTC. Variable domain in full (rest from reference TRBV19 and TRBJ2-1): DGGITQSPKYLFRKEGQNVTLSCEQNLNHDAMYWYRQDPGQGLRLIYYSQIVNDFQKGDIAEGYSVSREKKESFPLTVTSAQKNPTAFYLCASSIGPSGGYNEQFFGPGTRLTVL.

This clone was counted between two and nine times. This chain joins TRBV9 and TRBJ2-2; TRBD2 matches at 7 bases. The CDR3 extends over 16 amino acids. Germline assignment: CDR1 SGDLS and CDR2 YYNGEE. The junction had 14 bases not matched to a gene; V was cut back by 5 bases and J by 7 bases. The CDR3 DNA sequence: TGTGCCAGCAGTTTCCCTAGCGGAACCCCTGTCGGGGAGCTGTTTTTT. This codes for CASSFPSGTPVGELFF.

This chain uses TRBV28 with TRBJ1-4, with D possibly being TRBD1 (5 bases). Between the trimmed V and J ends, which lost 6 bases and 8 bases, there was a span of 16 bases. Germline assignment: CDR1 MDHEN and CDR2 SYDVKM. This CDR3 has 14 amino acids. The CDR3 loop reads CASRWGLSGEKLFF. CDR3 in DNA: TGTGCCAGCAGGTGGGGACTTTCGGGGGAAAAACTGTTTTTT.